Listed here are 23 T cell receptor beta chains from one sample, sequenced in a study of shared clonotypes between healthy human individuals. Method: immunoSEQ multiplex PCR; TCRdb's copy keeps in-frame clones and lacks some. The sample has millions of clones, about 95% seen once; the top ten hold 0.85% to 1.2%. CD45RO-negative, CCR7-selected cells formed the naive CD8 fraction, which excluded terminally differentiated effector memory CD45RA+ cells. The source material was naive CD8+ T cells sorted from blood. These receptors came from a man younger than 30 in good health.

This clone was found once. The rearrangement uses TRBV6-5 and TRBJ1-1; TRBD1 matches at 8 bases. The junction had 5 bases not matched to a gene; V was cut back by 9 bases and J by 2 bases. Per the germline V gene, CDR1 is MNHEY and CDR2 is SVGAGI. The CDR3 runs to 13 residues. CDR3 nucleotide sequence: TGTGCCAGTGAAGGACAGGGAAACACTGAAGCTTTCTTT. Translating it yields CASEGQGNTEAFF.

The J gene is TRBJ2-1, the V gene TRBV4-2; maybe TRBD2 (6 bases). Germline V gives CDR1 LGHNA, CDR2 YNFKEQ. V was clipped by 2 bases and J by 8 bases, with 19 bases between them. The CDR3 spans 16 residues. CDR3 region: CASSQSLLARGDEQFF. Here the CDR3 DNA reads TGTGCCAGCAGCCAATCCCTACTAGCCCGGGGCGATGAGCAGTTCTTC.

This clone was counted a single time. This chain connects TRBV9 to TRBJ1-2; 7 positions agree with TRBD1. Germline V gene lookup returns CDR1 SGDLS and CDR2 YYNGEE. The CDR3 contains 16 residues. The V and J ends lost 7 bases and 1 base, in that order; junction bases with no gene match: 13. DNA for the CDR3: TGTGCCAGCGAAGGGGGCAGGGAAAGTGGTAACTATGGCTACACCTTC. Its translation: CASEGGRESGNYGYTF.

V usage is TRBV5-1 and J usage is TRBJ2-7; TRBD1 agrees at 8 bases. CDR1 and CDR2 from the germline V gene are SGHRS and YFSETQ. The CDR3 loop spans 14 amino acids. J lost 3 bases, V lost 3 bases, and 5 bases had no gene match. CDR3 in DNA: TGCGCCAGCAGCTACGACAGGGGAGTCTACGAGCAGTACTTC. Protein: CASSYDRGVYEQYF.

The CDR3 loop is CAISESIGDREGYTF. The CDR3 coding sequence is TGTGCCATCAGTGAGTCAATAGGGGACAGGGAAGGCTACACCTTC. The chain recombines TRBV10-3 with TRBJ1-2; 9 bases fit TRBD1. Germline trimming cut 0 bases from V and 8 bases from J; bases unmatched to any gene: 7. The CDR3 has 15 amino acids. Germline lookup yields CDR1 ENHRY and CDR2 SYGVKD.

The genes are TRBV5-6 and TRBJ2-7; D gene unclear. V gave up 3 bases and J gave up 3 bases, with 10 bases separating them. This CDR3 spans 13 amino acids. Germline V gene sequence: CDR1 SGHDT, CDR2 YYEEEE. CDR3 DNA sequence: TGTGCCAGCAGCTCGCCGTTAGGCTACGAGCAGTACTTC. Protein sequence: CASSSPLGYEQYF.

This clone has a single count. V usage is TRBV7-9 and J usage is TRBJ2-5, with 8 bases matching TRBD1. Germline loops: CDR1 SEHNR, CDR2 FQNEAQ (reference sequence). This CDR3 comprises 13 residues. Germline trimming cut 8 bases from V and 3 bases from J; bases unmatched to any gene: 5. CDR3: CASGLQGEETQYF. Here the CDR3 DNA reads TGTGCCAGCGGACTACAGGGGGAAGAGACCCAGTACTTC. Complete variable domain (other parts from reference TRBV7-9 and TRBJ2-5): DTGVSQNPRHKITKRGQNVTFRCDPISEHNRLYWYRQTLGQGPEFLTYFQNEAQLEKSRLLSDRFSAERPKGSFSTLEIQRTEQGDSAMYLCASGLQGEETQYFGPGTRLLVL.

The chain carries TRBV19 and TRBJ1-5, with D possibly matching TRBD1 (5 bases). Germline CDR1 reads LNHDA; CDR2 reads SQIVND (reference sequence). The CDR3 runs 15 residues. V gave up 3 bases and J gave up 3 bases, with 12 bases separating them. Here the CDR3 reads CASSMELGVNQPQHF. CDR3 bases: TGTGCCAGTAGTATGGAGCTAGGGGTCAATCAGCCCCAGCATTTT.

This rearrangement joins TRBV4-3 to TRBJ2-3; TRBD2 might be the D (5 bases). V lost 0 bases, J lost 4 bases, and 5 bases lay in between. The CDR3 sequence is 13 residues long. From germline, CDR1 is LGHNA and CDR2 YSLEER. The CDR3: CASSQERADTQYF. In nucleotides, the CDR3 is TGCGCCAGCAGCCAAGAGAGGGCAGATACGCAGTATTTT.

About this clone itself: Being one base from a much bigger clone, this may be a read error. J is TRBJ1-5 and V is TRBV7-9; the D is unclear. The germline V gene has CDR1 SEHNR and CDR2 FQNEAQ (reference sequence). With 2 bases removed from V and 5 bases from J, the gap between germline ends came to 4 bases. This CDR3 has 12 amino acids. The DNA for the CDR3 is TGTGCCAGCAGCTTATGGGATCAGCCCCAGCATTTT. Its protein is CASSLWDQPQHF.

The V and J genes are TRBV9 and TRBJ2-1, with 12 bases identical to TRBD2. The V gene's germline CDR1 is SGDLS and CDR2 YYNGEE. The CDR3 runs to 16 residues. After removal of 0 bases from V and 4 bases from J, the junction contained 2 bases not matched to a gene. CDR3 sequence (DNA): TGTGCCAGCAGCGTAGCACTAGCGGGGGGTTACAATGAGCAGTTCTTC. Translating gives CASSVALAGGYNEQFF.

The chain is built from TRBV28 and TRBJ1-1, with D unclear. This CDR3 contains 14 residues. The germline V gene encodes CDR1 MDHEN and CDR2 SYDVKM. Deletions cut 5 bases from V and 1 base from J, with 11 bases between. The CDR3 loop reads CASSRRAANTEAFF. CDR3 DNA sequence: TGTGCCAGCAGTCGCCGTGCCGCGAACACTGAAGCTTTCTTT.

To note about this clone: The sample holds other DNA sequences that translate to the same CDR3. This sequence joins TRBV6-5 and TRBJ2-1, with TRBD2 as a possible D gene (6 bases). Germline lookup yields CDR1 MNHEY and CDR2 SVGAGI. This CDR3 comprises 13 residues. Deletions cut 2 bases from V and 6 bases from J, with 8 bases between. The CDR3 loop is CASSYPEGNEQFF. In nucleotides, the CDR3 is TGTGCCAGCAGTTACCCGGAGGGCAATGAGCAGTTCTTC.

This chain joins TRBV7-9 and TRBJ2-5; D is unresolved. The CDR3 has 13 amino acids. CDR1 and CDR2 (germline): SEHNR, FQNEAQ (reference sequence). The ends were cut back, 6 bases at V and 3 bases at J, with 11 bases in the middle. CDR3 protein: CASSTTLKETQYF. CDR3 DNA: TGTGCCAGCAGTACCACATTAAAAGAGACCCAGTACTTC. The variable domain in full, completed from reference TRBV7-9 and TRBJ2-5, reads DTGVSQNPRHKITKRGQNVTFRCDPISEHNRLYWYRQTLGQGPEFLTYFQNEAQLEKSRLLSDRFSAERPKGSFSTLEIQRTEQGDSAMYLCASSTTLKETQYFGPGTRLLVL.

Comment on this clone: Other DNA sequences of this sample code for an identical CDR3. V is TRBV7-8 and J is TRBJ2-1, with 7 bases matching TRBD2. The CDR3 runs 15 residues. Germline lookup yields CDR1 SGHVS and CDR2 FQNEAQ. V was pared by 1 base and J by 1 base, with 1 base of the junction left unmatched. CDR3 nucleotides: TGTGCCAGCAGCTTAGTGGGGGGGTCCTACAATGAGCAGTTCTTC. It encodes CASSLVGGSYNEQFF.

V gene TRBV7-9 combines with J gene TRBJ1-6, with 7 bases matching TRBD1. V shed 4 bases, J shed 10 bases, and the junction held 10 bases outside the gene matches. Per the germline V gene, CDR1 is SEHNR and CDR2 is FQNEAQ (reference sequence). This CDR3 contains 15 residues. CDR3 sequence: CASSSITGVESPLHF. CDR3 in DNA: TGTGCCAGCAGCTCCATCACAGGGGTTGAATCACCCCTCCACTTT.

About this clone: The sample holds other DNA sequences that translate to the same CDR3. V usage is TRBV27 and J usage is TRBJ1-5, with D possibly TRBD1 on 5 matching bases. The germline V gene encodes CDR1 MNHEY and CDR2 SMNVEV (reference sequence). The V end lost 5 bases, the J end lost 7 bases, and 12 bases lay between the germline ends. The CDR3 length is 13 residues. The CDR3 region has the DNA TGTGCCAGCAGTCTCGCCCGGGGGCAGCCCCAGCATTTT. Its translation: CASSLARGQPQHF.

V usage is TRBV4-1 and J usage is TRBJ1-6; 7 nucleotides align to TRBD1. Germline assignment: CDR1 MGHRA and CDR2 YSYEKL. The CDR3 has 18 amino acids. V lost 1 base and J lost 7; bases outside the gene matches: 13. The CDR3 region is CASSQAVTPTGVNSPLHF. DNA of the CDR3: TGCGCCAGCAGCCAAGCCGTTACTCCCACAGGGGTAAATTCACCCCTCCACTTT.

The CDR3 loop reads CASSIDSSDGDNEQFF. Written as DNA, the CDR3 is TGCGCCAGCAGCATAGACTCCTCAGATGGGGACAATGAGCAGTTCTTC. This chain uses TRBV5-1 with TRBJ2-1; D call uncertain. The CDR3 has 16 amino acids. Germline lookup yields CDR1 SGHRS and CDR2 YFSETQ. V was trimmed by 4 bases and J by 5 bases, leaving 19 bases between them.

The chain uses TRBV19 and TRBJ1-1, with 9 bases identical to TRBD1. This CDR3 comprises 14 residues. CDR1 is LNHDA, CDR2 SQIVND, per germline (reference sequence). The V segment lost 7 bases and the J segment 3 bases; nucleotides outside the gene matches: 6. The CDR3 protein is CASNPTGGDTEAFF. DNA for the CDR3: TGTGCCAGTAACCCGACAGGGGGGGACACTGAAGCTTTCTTT.

The V gene is TRBV7-9, the J gene TRBJ2-5; D may be TRBD2 (6 bases). Looked up from germline, CDR1 is SEHNR and CDR2 is FQNEAQ (reference sequence). V lost 1 base and J lost 9, with 15 bases in between. This CDR3 has 14 residues. DNA of the CDR3: TGTGCCAGCAGCTTAGATAGCGGCCTCGGGGCCCAGTACTTC. Its translation is CASSLDSGLGAQYF.

The V call is TRBV7-6, the J call TRBJ1-2; D is perhaps TRBD1 (6 bases). The CDR3 is 14 residues long. V lost 5 bases, J lost 7 bases, and 17 bases lay in between. The germline CDR1 and CDR2 sequences are SGHVS and FNYEAQ. The CDR3: CASSPGEGVRGYTF. CDR3 in DNA: TGTGCCAGCAGCCCGGGAGAGGGGGTTCGTGGCTACACCTTC.

This clone was detected only once. The chain is built from TRBV19 and TRBJ1-2, with D unresolved. This CDR3 has 17 residues. Between the trimmed V and J ends, which lost 0 bases and 2 bases, there was a span of 16 bases. Germline CDR1 reads LNHDA; CDR2 reads SQIVND (reference sequence). CDR3 sequence: CASSIDLSGLGNYGYTF. CDR3 bases: TGTGCCAGTAGTATAGATCTATCAGGTTTGGGCAACTATGGCTACACCTTC.